The rows below give T cell receptor beta chains drawn from one sample of a study of regulatory T cells in long-lasting Graves disease. MiXCR was run by TCRdb on the multiplex PCR reads, yielding one entry per CDR3 protein. The sample shows over 500,000 distinct CDR3 sequences, about 16% of them seen only once. These data also featured in a second study, about T cells in Graves' hyperthyroidism and ophthalmopathy.

This specimen was peripheral blood mononuclear cells (PBMCs), taken at new diagnosis, from a patient treated with antithyroid drugs. These receptors all come from a man aged 18 to 29 with Graves disease. CDR3s include the opening cysteine and the closing phenylalanine or tryptophan. The D gene is left open where the match is weak. Where a row states a size, it is once, few, many or the class of an expanded clone; other rows omit it.

clone_size: few; j_call: TRBJ2-7; v_call: TRBV5-5; d_call: NA; cdr3_aa: CASKTGGEQYF; cdr3_nt: TGTGCCAGCAAGACAGGCGGCGAGCAGTACTTC
clone_size: few; j_call: TRBJ2-3; v_call: TRBV7-9; d_call: NA; cdr3_aa: CASSPQGYGLETDTQYF; cdr3_nt: TGTGCCAGCAGCCCCCAGGGGTATGGACTAGAAACAGATACGCAGTATTTT
clone_size: NA; j_call: TRBJ2-1; v_call: TRBV5-1; d_call: NA; cdr3_aa: CASSLRGLDNEQFF; cdr3_nt: TGCGCCAGCAGCTTGAGGGGGTTGGACAATGAGCAGTTCTTC
clone_size: many; j_call: TRBJ2-1; v_call: TRBV4-1; d_call: TRBD2; cdr3_aa: CASTLAGDNEQFF; cdr3_nt: TGCGCCAGCACCCTGGCGGGAGACAATGAGCAGTTCTTC
clone_size: few; j_call: TRBJ2-1; v_call: TRBV6-1; d_call: NA; cdr3_aa: CASSEITTYNEQFF; cdr3_nt: TGTGCCAGCAGTGAAATAACGACGTACAATGAGCAGTTCTTC
clone_size: few; j_call: TRBJ2-7; v_call: TRBV18; d_call: NA; cdr3_aa: CASSRGGSYEQYF; cdr3_nt: TGTGCCAGCTCACGGGGAGGCTCCTACGAGCAGTACTTC
clone_size: few; j_call: TRBJ2-1; v_call: TRBV9; d_call: TRBD2; cdr3_aa: CASSVGLAGEGEQFF; cdr3_nt: TGTGCCAGCAGCGTAGGTCTAGCGGGAGAGGGTGAGCAGTTCTTC
clone_size: NA; j_call: TRBJ2-1; v_call: TRBV12-3/TRBV12-4; d_call: TRBD1; cdr3_aa: CASRVGTGDYNEQFF; cdr3_nt: TGTGCCAGCAGGGTGGGGACAGGGGACTACAATGAGCAGTTCTTC
clone_size: once; j_call: TRBJ2-2; v_call: TRBV7-9; d_call: TRBD2; cdr3_aa: CASSPLGGVQAGELFF; cdr3_nt: TGTGCCAGCAGCCCTCTCGGGGGGGTGCAGGCCGGGGAGCTGTTTTTT
clone_size: many; j_call: TRBJ2-7; v_call: TRBV2; d_call: NA; cdr3_aa: CASSEGGRISEQYF; cdr3_nt: TGTGCCAGCAGTGAAGGGGGCAGGATCTCCGAGCAGTACTTC
clone_size: many; j_call: TRBJ2-3; v_call: TRBV12-3/TRBV12-4; d_call: NA; cdr3_aa: CASRARGSGVDTQYF; cdr3_nt: TGTGCCAGCAGAGCCCGGGGTAGCGGAGTAGATACGCAGTATTTT
clone_size: many; j_call: TRBJ1-1; v_call: TRBV9; d_call: NA; cdr3_aa: CASSVGTDTEAFF; cdr3_nt: TGTGCCAGCAGCGTAGGCACAGACACTGAAGCTTTCTTT
clone_size: NA; j_call: TRBJ2-2; v_call: TRBV4-2; d_call: NA; cdr3_aa: CASSQSDSLTGELFF; cdr3_nt: TGTGCCAGCAGCCAATCGGACAGCCTCACCGGGGAGCTGTTTTTT
clone_size: NA; j_call: TRBJ1-3; v_call: TRBV3-1; d_call: TRBD1; cdr3_aa: CASSHVTGAGNTIYF; cdr3_nt: TGTGCCAGCAGCCACGTGACAGGGGCTGGAAACACCATATATTTT
clone_size: few; j_call: TRBJ2-1; v_call: TRBV10-3; d_call: NA; cdr3_aa: CAISPTGVDEQFF; cdr3_nt: TGTGCCATCAGCCCTACTGGAGTCGATGAGCAGTTCTTC
clone_size: many; j_call: TRBJ2-1; v_call: TRBV7-9; d_call: NA; cdr3_aa: CASSLNLREQFF; cdr3_nt: TGTGCCAGCAGCTTAAATCTTAGGGAGCAGTTCTTC
clone_size: NA; j_call: TRBJ2-1; v_call: TRBV6-5; d_call: NA; cdr3_aa: CASSFLPGSYNEQFF; cdr3_nt: TGTGCCAGCAGTTTTCTTCCCGGCTCCTACAATGAGCAGTTCTTC
clone_size: many; j_call: TRBJ2-7; v_call: TRBV11-2; d_call: NA; cdr3_aa: CASSFGHLTTDYEQYF; cdr3_nt: TGTGCCAGCAGCTTCGGACACCTCACCACGGATTACGAGCAGTACTTC
clone_size: many; j_call: TRBJ1-1; v_call: TRBV3-1; d_call: TRBD1; cdr3_aa: CASSPQGRVNTEAFF; cdr3_nt: TGTGCCAGCAGCCCACAGGGGCGCGTGAACACTGAAGCTTTCTTT
clone_size: many; j_call: TRBJ2-5; v_call: TRBV7-9; d_call: NA; cdr3_aa: CASSHSYSPDTYQETQYF; cdr3_nt: TGTGCCAGCAGCCACTCTTACTCCCCGGACACGTACCAAGAGACCCAGTACTTC
clone_size: many; j_call: TRBJ1-1; v_call: TRBV5-1; d_call: TRBD1; cdr3_aa: CASSGGQGDNTEAFF; cdr3_nt: TGCGCCAGCAGCGGGGGACAGGGTGACAACACTGAAGCTTTCTTT
clone_size: many; j_call: TRBJ2-1; v_call: TRBV7-3; d_call: NA; cdr3_aa: CASSPIAGQVYNEQFF; cdr3_nt: TGTGCCAGCAGCCCAATAGCGGGACAGGTCTACAATGAGCAGTTCTTC
clone_size: many; j_call: TRBJ2-5; v_call: TRBV28; d_call: TRBD1; cdr3_aa: CASRTGVRVLKETQYF; cdr3_nt: TGTGCCAGCAGGACAGGGGTAAGGGTGTTAAAGGAGACCCAGTACTTC
clone_size: NA; j_call: TRBJ2-6; v_call: TRBV10-3; d_call: NA; cdr3_aa: CAISSTGSGANVLTF; cdr3_nt: TGTGCCATCAGTTCGACAGGCTCTGGGGCCAACGTCCTGACTTTC
clone_size: many; j_call: TRBJ2-7; v_call: TRBV30; d_call: NA; cdr3_aa: CAWSIGPAAYF; cdr3_nt: TGTGCCTGGAGTATAGGACCAGCAGCGTACTTC
clone_size: few; j_call: TRBJ1-1; v_call: TRBV27; d_call: TRBD1; cdr3_aa: CASSSQTGNRNTEAFF; cdr3_nt: TGTGCCAGCAGTTCCCAGACAGGGAATCGGAACACTGAAGCTTTCTTT
clone_size: NA; j_call: TRBJ2-1; v_call: TRBV9; d_call: TRBD2; cdr3_aa: CASSVGGLAGGRGLYNEQFF; cdr3_nt: TGTGCCAGCAGCGTGGGAGGACTAGCGGGAGGCAGGGGTCTCTACAATGAGCAGTTCTTC
clone_size: NA; j_call: TRBJ2-2; v_call: TRBV20-1; d_call: NA; cdr3_aa: CSASRGRGTGELFF; cdr3_nt: TGCAGTGCTAGTCGAGGCCGGGGAACCGGGGAGCTGTTTTTT
clone_size: NA; j_call: TRBJ2-7; v_call: TRBV5-4; d_call: TRBD2; cdr3_aa: CASQPSGVSYEQYF; cdr3_nt: TGTGCCAGCCAACCTAGCGGCGTCTCCTACGAGCAGTACTTC
clone_size: many; j_call: TRBJ2-7; v_call: TRBV20-1; d_call: TRBD2; cdr3_aa: CSARGVTSGNEQYF; cdr3_nt: TGCAGTGCTAGGGGGGTTACTAGCGGGAACGAGCAGTACTTC
clone_size: many; j_call: TRBJ2-5; v_call: TRBV9; d_call: NA; cdr3_aa: CASSVDGVGYQETQYF; cdr3_nt: TGTGCCAGCAGCGTAGATGGCGTTGGGTACCAAGAGACCCAGTACTTC
clone_size: many; j_call: TRBJ2-3; v_call: TRBV28; d_call: NA; cdr3_aa: CASAPALQRTDTQYF; cdr3_nt: TGTGCCAGCGCCCCAGCGCTACAACGCACAGATACGCAGTATTTT
clone_size: NA; j_call: TRBJ2-3; v_call: TRBV7-8; d_call: NA; cdr3_aa: CASSVELDTQYF; cdr3_nt: TGTGCCAGCAGCGTAGAGCTAGATACGCAGTATTTT
clone_size: NA; j_call: TRBJ1-2; v_call: TRBV20-1; d_call: NA; cdr3_aa: CRSGHGYGYTF; cdr3_nt: TGCAGATCAGGGCATGGCTATGGCTACACCTTC
clone_size: NA; j_call: TRBJ2-3; v_call: TRBV3-1; d_call: TRBD1; cdr3_aa: CASSPGQGVSDTQYF; cdr3_nt: TGTGCCAGCAGCCCGGGACAGGGGGTATCAGATACGCAGTATTTT
clone_size: many; j_call: TRBJ1-1; v_call: TRBV7-3; d_call: NA; cdr3_aa: CASRRRVDRDTEAFF; cdr3_nt: TGTGCCAGCAGGCGCAGGGTGGATCGGGACACTGAAGCTTTCTTT
clone_size: NA; j_call: TRBJ1-5; v_call: TRBV29-1; d_call: NA; cdr3_aa: CSVGVGGRNQPQHF; cdr3_nt: TGCAGCGTTGGGGTCGGAGGGCGCAATCAGCCCCAGCATTTT
clone_size: NA; j_call: TRBJ1-2; v_call: TRBV5-6; d_call: NA; cdr3_aa: CASSFGDGYTF; cdr3_nt: TGTGCCAGCAGCTTCGGGGACGGCTACACCTTC
clone_size: NA; j_call: TRBJ2-7; v_call: TRBV20-1; d_call: NA; cdr3_aa: CSAPLTYEQYF; cdr3_nt: TGCAGTGCCCCCCTAACCTACGAGCAGTACTTC
clone_size: many; j_call: TRBJ2-7; v_call: TRBV30; d_call: NA; cdr3_aa: CAWSFGRDYEQYF; cdr3_nt: TGTGCCTGGAGTTTCGGCAGAGACTACGAGCAGTACTTC
clone_size: NA; j_call: TRBJ1-1; v_call: TRBV5-1; d_call: TRBD1; cdr3_aa: CASSLPGGAEAFF; cdr3_nt: TGTGCCAGCAGCTTACCAGGGGGTGCTGAAGCTTTCTTT